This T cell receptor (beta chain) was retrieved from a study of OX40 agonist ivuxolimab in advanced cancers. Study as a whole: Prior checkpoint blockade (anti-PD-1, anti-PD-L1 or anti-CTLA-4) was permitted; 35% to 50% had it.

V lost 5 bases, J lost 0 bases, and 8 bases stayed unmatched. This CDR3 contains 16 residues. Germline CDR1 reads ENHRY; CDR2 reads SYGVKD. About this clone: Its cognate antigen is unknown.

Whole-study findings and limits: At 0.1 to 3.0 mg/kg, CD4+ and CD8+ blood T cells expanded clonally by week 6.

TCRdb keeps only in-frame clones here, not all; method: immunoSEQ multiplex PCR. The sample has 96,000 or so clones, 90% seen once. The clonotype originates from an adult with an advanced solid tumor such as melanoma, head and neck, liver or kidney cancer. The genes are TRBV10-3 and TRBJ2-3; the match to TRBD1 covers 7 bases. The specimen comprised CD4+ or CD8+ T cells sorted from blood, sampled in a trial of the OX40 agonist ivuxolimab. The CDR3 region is CAISPPPGQSTDTQYF. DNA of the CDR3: TGTGCCATCAGTCCCCCTCCGGGACAGAGCACAGATACGCAGTATTTT.